Listed here is a single T cell receptor beta chain. The target antigen is unknown. These data are taken from a study of shared clonotypes between healthy human individuals. Overall study context: For every donor, three CD4 naive, three CD4 memory, two CD8 naive and one CD8 memory plates were used.

This CDR3 contains 16 residues. J lost 0 bases, V lost 3 bases, and 6 bases had no gene match. CDR1 is KGHSH, CDR2 LQKENI, per germline. The study, taken as a whole, reports: It was the few donors that limited the genetic and exposure-history diversity represented. Even with large depth, rarefaction showed that sorted-subset sequencing was incomplete.

Over several immunoSEQ plates, each subset's genomic DNA was distributed in even portions. Assay used: immunoSEQ multiplex PCR; TCRdb lists only in-frame clones, some missing. The sample contains hundreds of thousands of clones, around 73% of which appear only once. This chain joins TRBV18 and TRBJ1-1; 8 bases agree with TRBD1. The sample was memory CD4+ T cells sorted from blood. Noted subset: CD45RA-negative fraction. The sequence was obtained from a woman in her 30s in good health. The CDR3 protein is CASSPYGQGMNTEAFF. The CDR3 region has the DNA TGTGCCAGCTCACCTTACGGACAGGGAATGAACACTGAAGCTTTCTTT.